This T cell receptor beta chain was sequenced in a study of blood T cell repertoires in COVID-19. Study information: Spain, Italy and the United States supplied samples that represented acute and convalescent COVID-19.

V lost 0 bases to trimming and J lost 3 bases; unmatched junction nucleotides: 4. The CDR3 sequence is 15 residues long. Per germline, CDR1 SGHTA and CDR2 FQGNSA. Per the study methods: Reference gene primer amplification gave estimated nucleated cell counts. Profiled with immunoSEQ multiplex PCR; TCRdb holds only in-frame clones, not every one. The V and J calls and clone size were taken over from that table, and D and trimming were inferred from the DNA. Counted here are 300,000 to 400,000 clones, 65% to 90% occurring once; the ten biggest clones make up around 4.4%. Participant-reported clinical history was the basis for cohort assignment. With respect to this clone: Other DNA sequences within the sample encode an identical CDR3.

The V gene is TRBV7-2, the J gene TRBJ2-7; 8 nucleotides line up with TRBD1. The source of this sequence is a middle-aged woman with acute COVID-19. Specimen: PBMCs or T cells enriched from blood (not recorded which). The CDR3 protein is CASSLAGQGVYEQYF. The CDR3 region has the DNA TGTGCCAGCAGCTTAGCCGGACAGGGCGTCTACGAGCAGTACTTC.